These T cell receptor beta chains were read from a single sample in a study of cytomegalovirus exposure and HLA in healthy donors. Measured with immunoSEQ multiplex PCR; TCRdb has only the in-frame clones, and not every one. Of 70,000 or so clones listed, about 73% are singletons. The specimen sequenced was PBMCs. Receptors were obtained from a woman aged 25-40 years in good health and CMV-seronegative. Each CDR3 is given with its conserved first and last residue. Each record gives: J gene, D gene, V gene, clone size, CDR3 protein, CDR3 DNA. The D gene is left open where the match is weak. Clone size appears in some rows only: once, few, many, or a class for an expanded clone.

J gene: TRBJ2-6; D gene: TRBD2; V gene: TRBV28; clone size: .; CDR3 protein: CASSFWSGVGSGANVLTF; CDR3 DNA: TGTGCCAGCAGTTTTTGGAGCGGGGTCGGCTCTGGGGCCAACGTCCTGACTTTC
J gene: TRBJ2-1; D gene: .; V gene: TRBV10-2; clone size: few; CDR3 protein: CASSGGQWAYNEQFF; CDR3 DNA: TGCGCCAGCAGTGGAGGACAGTGGGCCTACAATGAGCAGTTCTTC
J gene: TRBJ1-4; D gene: .; V gene: TRBV9; clone size: .; CDR3 protein: CASSAGVLDKDEKLFF; CDR3 DNA: TGTGCCAGCAGCGCGGGGGTCCTAGATAAGGATGAAAAACTGTTTTTT
J gene: TRBJ2-7; D gene: .; V gene: TRBV29-1; clone size: .; CDR3 protein: CSVGGWGGGSYEQYF; CDR3 DNA: TGCAGCGTCGGGGGATGGGGCGGAGGGTCCTACGAGCAGTACTTC
J gene: TRBJ2-7; D gene: TRBD2; V gene: TRBV2; clone size: .; CDR3 protein: CASSVTLAGVQSYEQYF; CDR3 DNA: TGTGCCAGCAGTGTCACACTAGCGGGGGTGCAATCCTACGAGCAGTACTTC
J gene: TRBJ2-7; D gene: .; V gene: TRBV30; clone size: .; CDR3 protein: CAWSLAAYEQYF; CDR3 DNA: TGTGCCTGGAGTTTGGCAGCCTACGAGCAGTACTTC
J gene: TRBJ1-2; D gene: TRBD1; V gene: TRBV5-1; clone size: .; CDR3 protein: CASSLVTGDYGYTF; CDR3 DNA: TGCGCCAGCAGCTTAGTTACAGGGGACTATGGCTACACCTTC
J gene: TRBJ1-6; D gene: .; V gene: TRBV27; clone size: .; CDR3 protein: CASTSPGSHSPLHF; CDR3 DNA: TGTGCCAGCACCTCCCCAGGGTCTCATTCACCCCTCCACTTT
J gene: TRBJ1-5; D gene: .; V gene: TRBV6-5; clone size: .; CDR3 protein: CASSALGASNQPQHF; CDR3 DNA: TGTGCCAGCAGTGCCCTAGGGGCGAGCAATCAGCCCCAGCATTTT
J gene: TRBJ1-1; D gene: TRBD1; V gene: TRBV28; clone size: .; CDR3 protein: CASSLRGPRNTEAFF; CDR3 DNA: TGTGCCAGCAGTTTAAGGGGGCCACGGAATACTGAAGCTTTCTTT